This T cell receptor beta chain was documented in a study of T cell clones after liver transplantation. Study context: Immunosuppression withdrawal was tried within 2 years after liver transplantation in this trial. Until 12-24 months post-transplant, subjects got standard immunosuppression and no induction. Three of the eight recipients were HCV-positive; the rest had non-autoimmune, non-viral transplant indications. Study results and limitations: Migration into the graft, not deletion, may explain lost graft donor-reactive T cells.

Using immunoSEQ multiplex PCR, the repertoire was profiled, and TCRdb retains in-frame clones only, with some absent. The sample consists of roughly 100,000 clones, around four fifths of them appearing once. J lost 5 bases, V lost 2 bases, and 5 bases had no gene match. In germline, CDR1 is KGHSH, CDR2 LQKENI. CDR3 length: 15 amino acids. This clone was recorded only once. Its antigen remains unidentified. The chain carries TRBV18 and TRBJ2-1; 8 bases are shared with TRBD1. The TCR was taken from a human donor who received a liver transplant. This sample comprised CD4+ T cells from blood, obtained before liver transplant. The chain's CDR3 is CASSPEGTGDNEQFF. CDR3 bases: TGTGCCAGCTCACCAGAGGGGACAGGTGACAATGAGCAGTTCTTC.